The subject of this entry is one T cell receptor beta chain. V was pared by 4 bases and J by 0 bases, with 10 bases between. The germline gives CDR1 LNHNV, CDR2 YYDKDF (reference sequence). The CDR3 length is 15 residues. These data originate in a study of shared clonotypes between healthy human individuals. The method was immunoSEQ multiplex PCR; TCRdb's version includes in-frame clones alone and lacks a portion of them. The sample has 1.4 million to 1.5 million clones; around 97% are singletons. Sequencing input: naive CD4+ T cells sorted from blood. This sample's subset: CD45RA+ positively selected. V and J are TRBV15 and TRBJ2-1; D possibly corresponds to TRBD1 (5 bases). This TCR derives from a man aged 25-45 years in good health. The DNA for the CDR3 is TGTGCCACCAGCAAAGGGGTACCCTCCTACAATGAGCAGTTCTTC. Its protein is CATSKGVPSYNEQFF.